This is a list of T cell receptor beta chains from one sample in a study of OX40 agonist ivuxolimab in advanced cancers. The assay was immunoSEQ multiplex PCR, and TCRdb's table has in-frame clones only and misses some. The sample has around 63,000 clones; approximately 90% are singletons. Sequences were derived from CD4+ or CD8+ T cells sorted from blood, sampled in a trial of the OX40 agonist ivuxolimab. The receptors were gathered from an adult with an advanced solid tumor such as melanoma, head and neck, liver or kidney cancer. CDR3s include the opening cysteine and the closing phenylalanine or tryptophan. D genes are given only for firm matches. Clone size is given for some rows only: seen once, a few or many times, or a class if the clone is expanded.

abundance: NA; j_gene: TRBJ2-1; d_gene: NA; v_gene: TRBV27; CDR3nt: TGTGCCAGCAGTTTGATCGGGGAGGAGCAGTTCTTC; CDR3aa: CASSLIGEEQFF
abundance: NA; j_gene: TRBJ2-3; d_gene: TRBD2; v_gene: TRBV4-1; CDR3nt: TGCGCCAGCAGCCCCGATGGGGGGGGGAGGGGCCCAGATACGCAGTATTTT; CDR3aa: CASSPDGGGRGPDTQYF
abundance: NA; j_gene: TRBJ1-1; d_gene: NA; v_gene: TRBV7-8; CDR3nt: TGTGCCAGCAGCTTGGGCGGTGATAGCACTGAAGCTTTCTTT; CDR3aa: CASSLGGDSTEAFF
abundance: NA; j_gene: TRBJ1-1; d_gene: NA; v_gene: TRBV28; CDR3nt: TGTGCCAGCATGAAGGGAGGGGATTCCGAAGCTTTCTTT; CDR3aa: CASMKGGDSEAFF
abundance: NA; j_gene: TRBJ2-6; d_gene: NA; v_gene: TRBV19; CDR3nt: TGTGCCAGTACCCCCTCTGGGGCCAACGTCCTGACTTTC; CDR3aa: CASTPSGANVLTF
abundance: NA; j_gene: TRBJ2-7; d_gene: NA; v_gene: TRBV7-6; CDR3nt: TGTGCCAGCAGCTTAGGAGGGCAGGGATGGAGCGAGCAGTACTTC; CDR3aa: CASSLGGQGWSEQYF
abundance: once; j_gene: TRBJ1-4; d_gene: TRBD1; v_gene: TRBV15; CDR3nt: TGTGCCACCAGCAGAGTGGGGACAGGGTCTGAAAAACTGTTTTTT; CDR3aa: CATSRVGTGSEKLFF
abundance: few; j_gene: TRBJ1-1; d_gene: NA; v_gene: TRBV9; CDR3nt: TGTGCCAGCAGCGTTCAAAGTGCGAACACTGAAGCTTTCTTT; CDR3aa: CASSVQSANTEAFF
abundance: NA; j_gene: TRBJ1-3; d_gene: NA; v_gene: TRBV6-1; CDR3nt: TGTGCCAGCAGTGAAGGGTTTTATGGAAACACCATATATTTT; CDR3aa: CASSEGFYGNTIYF
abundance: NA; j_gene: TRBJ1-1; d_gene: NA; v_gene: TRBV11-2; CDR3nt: TGTGCCAGCAGCCCCCTGACGGGAAGGAAGACTGAAGCTTTCTTT; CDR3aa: CASSPLTGRKTEAFF
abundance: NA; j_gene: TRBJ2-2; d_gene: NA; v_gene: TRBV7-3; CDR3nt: TGTGCCAGCAGCCCCGGGCCGAACACCGGGGAGCTGTTTTTT; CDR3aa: CASSPGPNTGELFF
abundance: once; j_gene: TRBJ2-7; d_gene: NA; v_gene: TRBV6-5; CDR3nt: TGTGCCAGCAGCAGTGACAGATACTACGAGCAGTACTTC; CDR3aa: CASSSDRYYEQYF
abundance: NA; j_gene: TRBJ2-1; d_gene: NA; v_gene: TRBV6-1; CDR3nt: TGTGCCAGCAGCCGGACCTCTTTCGCCTACAATGAGCAGTTCTTC; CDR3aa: CASSRTSFAYNEQFF
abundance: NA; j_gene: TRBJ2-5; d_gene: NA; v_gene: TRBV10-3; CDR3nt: TGTGCCATCAGTGGATGGGGGCAGAAAGAGACCCAGTACTTC; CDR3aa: CAISGWGQKETQYF
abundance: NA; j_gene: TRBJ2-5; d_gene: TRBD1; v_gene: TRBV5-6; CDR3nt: TGTGCCAGCAGCCGGGACAGGGTACAAGAGACCCAGTACTTC; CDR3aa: CASSRDRVQETQYF
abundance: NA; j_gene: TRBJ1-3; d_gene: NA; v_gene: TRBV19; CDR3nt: TGTGCCAGTAGTATTTCCAGGTCTGGAAACACCATATATTTT; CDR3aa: CASSISRSGNTIYF
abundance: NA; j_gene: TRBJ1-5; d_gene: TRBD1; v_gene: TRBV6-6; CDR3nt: TGTGCCAGCAGTTACACAGGGGGTGGTCAGCCCCAGCATTTT; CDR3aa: CASSYTGGGQPQHF
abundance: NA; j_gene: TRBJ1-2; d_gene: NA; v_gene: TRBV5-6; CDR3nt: TGTGCCAGCAGCTTGGGGGCCGGGCGGACCTATGGCTACACCTTC; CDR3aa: CASSLGAGRTYGYTF
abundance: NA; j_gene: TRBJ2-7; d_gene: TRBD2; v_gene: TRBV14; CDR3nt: TGTGCCAGCAGCCGGTCTAGCGGGAGGGCCAGTGAGGGCCCTGCCTACGAGCAGTACTTC; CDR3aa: CASSRSSGRASEGPAYEQYF
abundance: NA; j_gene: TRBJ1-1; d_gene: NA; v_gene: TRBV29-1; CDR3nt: TGCAGCGTCCAACAGGGATCTGACACTGAAGCTTTCTTT; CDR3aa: CSVQQGSDTEAFF
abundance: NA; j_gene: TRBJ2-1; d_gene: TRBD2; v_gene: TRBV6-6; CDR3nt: TGTGCCAGCAGCCCTGTCAGCGGGAGGTTATACAATGAGCAGTTCTTC; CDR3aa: CASSPVSGRLYNEQFF
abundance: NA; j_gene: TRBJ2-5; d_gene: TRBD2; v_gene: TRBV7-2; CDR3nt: TGTGCCAGCAGCTCGGGACTAGCGGGGGGGTCCCTCGGAGAGACCCAGTACTTC; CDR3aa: CASSSGLAGGSLGETQYF
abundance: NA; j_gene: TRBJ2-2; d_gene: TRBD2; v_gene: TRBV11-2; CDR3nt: TGTGCCAGCGGATTTACTAGCGGGAGGGCCCGCGAGGTCGGGGAGCTGTTTTTT; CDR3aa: CASGFTSGRAREVGELFF
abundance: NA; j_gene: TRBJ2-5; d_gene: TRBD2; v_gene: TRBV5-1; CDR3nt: TGCGCCAGCAGCTTGTTTAGCGGGGGGGAGGCCCAGTACTTC; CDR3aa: CASSLFSGGEAQYF
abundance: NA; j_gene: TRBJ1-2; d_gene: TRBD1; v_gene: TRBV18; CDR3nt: TGTGCCAGCTCACCGACAGGGGGCCCAAAAGAAAGAGGCTACACCTTC; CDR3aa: CASSPTGGPKERGYTF
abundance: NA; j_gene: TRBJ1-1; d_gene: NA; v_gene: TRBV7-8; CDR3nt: TGTGCCAGCAGCTTAGAAACGTTCAGCTCAGCTTTCTTT; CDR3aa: CASSLETFSSAFF
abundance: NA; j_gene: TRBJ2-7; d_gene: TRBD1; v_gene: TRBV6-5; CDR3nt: TGTGCCAGCAGTAGACAGGGGAGGACCGAGCAGTACTTC; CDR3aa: CASSRQGRTEQYF
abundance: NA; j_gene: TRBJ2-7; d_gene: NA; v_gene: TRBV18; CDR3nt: TGTGCCAGCTCAGAGGGCTACGAGCAGTACTTC; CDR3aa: CASSEGYEQYF
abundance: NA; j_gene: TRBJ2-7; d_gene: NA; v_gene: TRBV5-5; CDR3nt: TGTGCCAGCATTCCGTTTGCAGGGTCCTACGAGCAGTACTTC; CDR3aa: CASIPFAGSYEQYF
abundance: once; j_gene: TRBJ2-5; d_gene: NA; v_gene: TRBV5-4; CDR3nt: TGTGCCAGCACTCGTCAAGGGGTGGGGGAGACCCAGTACTTC; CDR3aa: CASTRQGVGETQYF
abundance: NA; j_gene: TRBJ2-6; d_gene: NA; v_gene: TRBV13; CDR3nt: TGTGCCAGCAGGGCGACGGGTTCTGGGGCCAACGTCCTGACTTTC; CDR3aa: CASRATGSGANVLTF
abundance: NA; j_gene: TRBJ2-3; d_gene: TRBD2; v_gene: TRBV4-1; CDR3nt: TGCGCCAGCAGCCAGCTCGGACTAGCGGGGGGCCACACAGATACGCAGTATTTT; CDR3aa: CASSQLGLAGGHTDTQYF
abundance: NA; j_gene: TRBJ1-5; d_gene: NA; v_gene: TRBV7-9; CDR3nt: TGTGCCAGCAACGACGGGGGATCTCAGCCCCAGCATTTT; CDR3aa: CASNDGGSQPQHF
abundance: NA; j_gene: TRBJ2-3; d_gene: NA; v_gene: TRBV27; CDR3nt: TGTGCCAGCAGTCCTACAGGGGGGGCACTGGCAGATACGCAGTATTTT; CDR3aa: CASSPTGGALADTQYF